These 14 T cell receptor beta chains originate from one sample sequenced in a study of blood T cell repertoires in COVID-19. Profiling relied on immunoSEQ multiplex PCR, and the TCRdb table lists in-frame clones only, not all of them. The top ten clones hold around 6.1% of a sample with around 170,000 clones, less than 90% of them seen once. Sequencing was performed on peripheral blood. These receptors came from a middle-aged woman with acute or convalescent COVID-19.

V usage is TRBV6-5 and J usage is TRBJ2-5; no clear D gene. V lost 11 bases, J lost 5 bases, and 12 bases lay in between. CDR3 size: 11 residues. Looked up from germline, CDR1 is MNHEY and CDR2 is SVGAGI. The CDR3 loop is CAYSRGETQYF. CDR3 bases: TGTGCCTATAGCCGTGGGGAGACCCAGTACTTC.

A word on this clone: Mismatch with germline at one junction end may stem from a read error. CDR3 nucleotide sequence: TGTGCCAGCACCCAAAACCAAAACCGGGGTCCTCCAGACTTC. Protein product: CASTQNQNRGPPDF. The gene calls are TRBV28 and TRBJ2-5; TRBD2 is a possible D gene (5 bases). CDR3 length: 14 amino acids. Germline loops: CDR1 MDHEN, CDR2 SYDVKM. The complete variable domain, with remaining parts taken from reference TRBV28 and TRBJ2-5, reads DVKVTQSSRYLVKRTGEKVFLECVQDMDHENMFWYRQDPGLGLRLIYFSYDVKMKEKGDIPEGYSVSREKKERFSLILESASTNQTSMYLCASTQNQNRGPPDFGPGTRLLVL.

The chain is built from TRBV11-3 and TRBJ2-5; 8 nucleotides match TRBD2. This CDR3 contains 17 residues. Germline CDR1 SGHNT, CDR2 YENEEA. With V trimmed by 6 bases and J by 9 bases, 21 bases remained unmatched. The CDR3 loop is CASSPGTYSGGGEAQYF. CDR3 nucleotide sequence: TGTGCCAGCAGTCCCGGAACGTACAGCGGGGGTGGTGAGGCCCAGTACTTC.

The chain links TRBV19 to TRBJ1-4, with 10 bases fitting TRBD1. CDR3 size: 15 residues. In germline, CDR1 is LNHDA, CDR2 SQIVND (reference sequence). The ends lost 3 bases at V and 7 bases at J; junction bases unmatched: 5. In DNA, the CDR3 is TGTGCCAGTAGTATGTGGACAGGGGGAAGTGAAAAACTGTTTTTT. Encoded protein: CASSMWTGGSEKLFF.

The chain uses TRBV28 and TRBJ1-2, with D possibly TRBD1 on 6 matching bases. V was cut by 4 bases and J by 4 bases, with 13 bases left in between. Per the germline V gene, CDR1 is MDHEN and CDR2 is SYDVKM. The CDR3 covers 14 residues. The CDR3 protein is CASSSPGTSYGYTF. The CDR3 region has the DNA TGTGCCAGCAGTTCCCCCGGGACATCCTATGGCTACACCTTC.

V gene TRBV23-1 combines with J gene TRBJ2-7; no reliable D call. TRBV23-1 is treated as an ORF (open reading frame) with a function not yet certain. V was cut by 4 bases and J by 5 bases, with 12 bases left in between. The CDR3 contains 13 residues. CDR3 nucleotides: TGCGCCAGCAGTCGGTTTGCGGTTAACGAGCAGTACTTC. Encoded protein: CASSRFAVNEQYF.

V and J are TRBV5-1 and TRBJ2-5; 10 bases line up with TRBD2. Trimming at V came to 0 bases and at J to 5 bases, leaving 13 bases not matched to a gene. This CDR3 region has 18 residues. Germline CDR1 SGHRS, CDR2 YFSETQ. Here the CDR3 reads CASSLGLQTTSGKETQYF. As DNA, the CDR3 is TGCGCCAGCAGCTTGGGACTTCAGACCACTAGCGGGAAGGAGACCCAGTACTTC. Complete variable domain (other parts from reference TRBV5-1 and TRBJ2-5): KAGVTQTPRYLIKTRGQQVTLSCSPISGHRSVSWYQQTPGQGLQFLFEYFSETQRNKGNFPGRFSGRQFSNSRSEMNVSTLELGDSALYLCASSLGLQTTSGKETQYFGPGTRLLVL.

Of note for this clone: This sample includes further DNA sequences coding for the same CDR3. CDR3 in amino acids: CASSLGQSTDTQYF. In nucleotides, the CDR3 is TGCGCCAGCAGCCTCGGACAGTCCACAGATACGCAGTATTTT. V usage is TRBV5-1 and J usage is TRBJ2-3, with D possibly being TRBD1 (6 bases). CDR1 and CDR2 from the germline V gene are SGHRS and YFSETQ. The germline V and J ends were trimmed by 4 bases and 2 bases, with 11 bases remaining between them. CDR3 size: 14 residues.

The chain carries TRBV7-6 and TRBJ2-5, with D possibly TRBD2 on 5 matching bases. The CDR3 extends over 15 amino acids. V gave up 5 bases and J gave up 2 bases, with 15 bases separating them. Germline V gene data show CDR1 as SGHVS and CDR2 as FNYEAQ. CDR3 loop: CASSPKTRAQETQYF. The CDR3 nucleotides read TGTGCCAGCAGCCCGAAGACGAGGGCACAAGAGACCCAGTACTTC.

The chain carries TRBV7-6 and TRBJ1-3; D perhaps matches TRBD1 (5 bases). Germline values: CDR1 SGHVS, CDR2 FNYEAQ. The CDR3 totals 16 residues. Trimming pared 4 bases from V and 0 bases from J, leaving 13 bases between. The CDR3 spells CASSSLPGISGNTIYF. In DNA form, the CDR3 reads TGTGCCAGCAGCTCCCTCCCAGGGATCTCTGGAAACACCATATATTTT.

This clone was recorded a few times. V is TRBV6-5 and J is TRBJ1-1; D unresolved. The CDR3 length is 13 residues. CDR1 is MNHEY, CDR2 SVGAGI, per germline. The V gene lost 2 bases and the J gene lost 5 bases, with 9 bases spanning the gap. CDR3: CASSYARHTEAFF. CDR3 coding DNA: TGTGCCAGCAGTTACGCCAGACATACTGAAGCTTTCTTT.

The chain employs TRBV28 and TRBJ1-2; D uncertain. CDR3 length equals 10 residues. Trimming removed 4 bases from V and 5 bases from J, with 2 bases in between. CDR1 and CDR2 (germline): MDHEN, SYDVKM. The CDR3 here is CASSSYGYTF. CDR3 in DNA: TGTGCCAGCAGTTCATATGGCTACACCTTC.

The chain has TRBV7-9 and TRBJ2-3, with 7 nucleotides matching TRBD2. This CDR3 spans 14 amino acids. Germline CDR1 reads SEHNR; CDR2 reads FQNEAQ (reference sequence). V gave up 7 bases and J gave up 1 base; unmatched junction bases: 5. The CDR3 region is CASTPRGGTDTQYF. The CDR3 DNA reads TGTGCCAGCACCCCACGGGGGGGCACAGATACGCAGTATTTT.

This chain connects TRBV27 to TRBJ2-2, with 7 bases lining up with TRBD1. The CDR3 contains 15 residues. V was clipped by 3 bases and J by 2 bases; unmatched bases: 3. CDR1 is MNHEY and CDR2 is SMNVEV in the germline V gene (reference sequence). The CDR3: CASSFGTVNTGELFF. Written as DNA, the CDR3 is TGTGCCAGCAGTTTTGGGACAGTAAACACCGGGGAGCTGTTTTTT.